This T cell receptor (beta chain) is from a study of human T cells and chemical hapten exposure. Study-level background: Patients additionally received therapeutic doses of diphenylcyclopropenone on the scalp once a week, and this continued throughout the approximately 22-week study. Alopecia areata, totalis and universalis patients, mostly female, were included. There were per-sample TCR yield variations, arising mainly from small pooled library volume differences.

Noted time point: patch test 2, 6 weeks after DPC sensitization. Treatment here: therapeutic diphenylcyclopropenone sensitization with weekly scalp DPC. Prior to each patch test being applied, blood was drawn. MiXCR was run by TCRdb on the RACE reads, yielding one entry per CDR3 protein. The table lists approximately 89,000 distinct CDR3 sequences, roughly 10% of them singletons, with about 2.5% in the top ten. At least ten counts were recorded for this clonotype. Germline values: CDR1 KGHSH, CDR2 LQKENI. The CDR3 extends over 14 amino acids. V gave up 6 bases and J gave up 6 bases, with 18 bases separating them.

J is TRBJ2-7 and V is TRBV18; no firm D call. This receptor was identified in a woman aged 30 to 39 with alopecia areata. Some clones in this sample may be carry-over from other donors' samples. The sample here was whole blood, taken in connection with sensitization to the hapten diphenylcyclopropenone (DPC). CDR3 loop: CASSPPVYRGEQYF. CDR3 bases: TGTGCCAGCTCCCCTCCGGTATATCGCGGCGAGCAGTACTTC. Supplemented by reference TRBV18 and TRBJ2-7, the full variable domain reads NAGVMQNPRHLVRRRGQEARLRCSPMKGHSHVYWYRQLPEEGLKFMVYLQKENIIDESGMPKERFSAEFPKEGPSILRIQQVVRGDSAAYFCASSPPVYRGEQYFGPGTRLTVT.